The clone carrying this TCR beta chain was seen only a few times. Its antigen is undetermined. This specimen comes from a study of T-cell reconstitution after alpha-beta-depleted transplantation in children. Study-wide results and caveats: Reported findings indicate that, about two months after transplant, alpha-beta T cells came from several hundred expanded clones, which were derived from non-depleted graft cells. TCRbeta diversity was high at day 60 in some patients (a result of surviving recipient T cells and thymic progenitors). T-cell numbers and diversity, one year after transplant, stemmed largely from T cells that were newly produced.

Germline V CDR1 and CDR2: DFQATT, SNEGSKA (reference sequence). V was pared by 0 bases and J by 7 bases, with 16 bases between. CDR3 size: 14 residues. Unique molecular identifiers were used to barcode this TCRbeta library. TCRdb reprocessed the PCR reads via MiXCR and lists one record per CDR3 protein. This table has 450,000 to 700,000 distinct CDR3 sequences, 25% to 30% appearing once. This material consisted of PBMCs, taken before TCRalphabeta/CD19-depleted stem cell transplant. The clonotype was recovered from a boy younger than two with Wiskott-Aldrich syndrome, due to receive a stem cell transplant. The chain is built from TRBV20-1 and TRBJ2-7, with D possibly being TRBD1 (7 bases). CDR3 bases: TGCAGTGCTAGAGATAGGAGGGGGCATTTAGAGCAGTACTTC. It is translated as CSARDRRGHLEQYF.